The 12 T cell receptor beta chains below come from one sample, sequenced in a study of T cells in tuberculosis. Sequencing was performed with immunoSEQ multiplex PCR; in TCRdb, only in-frame clones are kept and a portion is missing. The sample contains fewer than 40,000 clones, 85% to 95% of which appear only once. Time point described: new active TB diagnosis, blood taken before or within 7 days of starting treatment. The sample here was PBMCs, taken at tuberculosis diagnosis. All receptors come from an adult with tuberculosis.

V usage is TRBV7-3 and J usage is TRBJ2-3, with D maybe TRBD1 (5 bases). Looked up from germline, CDR1 is SGHTA and CDR2 is FQGTGA. The CDR3 contains 15 residues. With 6 bases removed from V and 4 bases from J, the gap between germline ends came to 17 bases. The CDR3 loop is CASSQGYIGADTQYF. In DNA, the CDR3 is TGTGCCAGCAGTCAGGGATATATTGGAGCAGATACGCAGTATTTT.

V gene TRBV10-2 combines with J gene TRBJ1-2; 9 nucleotides align to TRBD1. V lost 6 bases, J lost 6 bases, and 8 bases stayed unmatched. Germline V gene lookup returns CDR1 WSHSY and CDR2 SAAADI. The CDR3 spans 14 residues. The DNA for the CDR3 is TGCGCCAGCAGAAAAGACCGGGACAGGGATGGCTACACCTTC. Translated, it gives CASRKDRDRDGYTF.

The chain couples TRBV27 to TRBJ1-2, with 10 positions matching TRBD1. Unmatched junction bases numbered 7, after V lost 4 bases and J lost 2 bases. The CDR3 covers 16 residues. CDR1 MNHEY and CDR2 SMNVEV come from the germline V gene (reference sequence). The CDR3 protein is CASSSQPGQGNYGYTF. The CDR3 DNA is TGTGCCAGCAGTTCCCAACCGGGACAGGGGAACTATGGCTACACCTTC.

The rearrangement uses TRBV7-3 and TRBJ2-3; the match to TRBD2 covers 13 bases. The V gene end was trimmed by 5 bases and the J gene end by 1 base; junction bases not matched to a gene: 6. The CDR3 consists of 17 residues. In germline, CDR1 is SGHTA, CDR2 FQGTGA. The CDR3 nucleotides read TGTGCCAGCAGCAAACTAGCGGGGGGGCAGGGCACAGATACGCAGTATTTT. Amino acid sequence: CASSKLAGGQGTDTQYF.

The chain is built from TRBV15 and TRBJ2-1; tentative D call: TRBD1 (6 bases). Germline V lookup: CDR1 LNHNV, CDR2 YYDKDF (reference sequence). V lost 2 bases and J lost 6, with 17 bases in between. The CDR3 runs 16 residues. Here the CDR3 DNA reads TGTGCCACCAGCAGACACCCGTGGGACACCTCCAATGAGCAGTTCTTC. Its protein product is CATSRHPWDTSNEQFF.

This clone was found a few times. The V call is TRBV6-5, the J call TRBJ1-2, with 7 bases that match TRBD1. V lost 5 bases to trimming and J lost 8 bases; unmatched junction nucleotides: 14. The length of the CDR3 is 15 residues. CDR1 and CDR2 (germline): MNHEY, SVGAGI. CDR3 loop: CASSTPSQGRGGYTF. CDR3 nucleotide sequence: TGTGCCAGCAGTACGCCCTCACAGGGGCGTGGGGGCTACACCTTC.

The sample holds one count of this clone. Sequence at one end of the junction differs from germline and may be a read error. The chain is built from TRBV20-1 and TRBJ2-1, with a possible D match to TRBD1 (7 bases). Per the germline V gene, CDR1 is DFQATT and CDR2 is SNEGSKA (reference sequence). There are 11 residues in the CDR3. CDR3 sequence (DNA): TGCAGTGCTAGAGATCGCGACAGGGAGGTCTTC. Protein product: CSARDRDREVF.

The chain recombines TRBV10-1 with TRBJ2-1; perhaps TRBD2 as D (5 bases). CDR1 is WNHNN and CDR2 is SYGVQD in the germline V gene (reference sequence). The CDR3 consists of 16 residues. V lost 3 bases and J lost 4, with 16 bases in between. The CDR3 protein is CASSDGRTGMYNEQFF. The CDR3 nucleotides read TGCGCCAGCAGTGATGGTAGGACGGGAATGTACAATGAGCAGTTCTTC.

The chain joins TRBV28 to TRBJ2-2, with 7 positions matching TRBD2. CDR1 and CDR2 (germline): MDHEN, SYDVKM. V gave up 8 bases and J gave up 5 bases; unmatched junction bases: 8. This CDR3 is 14 amino acids long. The CDR3: CASLREGGTGELFF. CDR3 coding DNA: TGTGCCAGCTTGAGGGAGGGAGGGACCGGGGAGCTGTTTTTT.

The chain combines TRBV2 with TRBJ2-7, with D maybe TRBD1 (7 bases). The V gene lost 7 bases and the J gene lost 1 base, with 17 bases spanning the gap. CDR1 SNHLY and CDR2 FYNNEI come from the germline V gene. The CDR3 runs to 15 residues. The DNA of the CDR3 is TGTGCCAGCACGGCGGAGGGGGCTTCGTCCTACGAGCAGTACTTC. Its protein product is CASTAEGASSYEQYF.

This clone was seen just once. This rearrangement joins TRBV23-1 to TRBJ1-5; no clear D gene. TRBV23-1 is designated an ORF whose function remains uncertain. CDR3 length: 15 amino acids. Trimming shortened V by 2 bases and J by 1 base, and 9 bases separated the two germline ends. CDR3: CASSQPKKSNQPQHF. As DNA, the CDR3 is TGCGCCAGCAGTCAACCAAAAAAAAGCAATCAGCCCCAGCATTTT.

The chain links TRBV30 to TRBJ2-7, with 11 bases fitting TRBD2. Germline CDR1 reads GTSNPN; CDR2 reads SVGIG (reference sequence). The CDR3 sequence is 14 residues long. Trimming removed 3 bases from V and 0 bases from J; junction bases left unmatched: 1. CDR3 in amino acids: CAWRLAGVSYEQYF. In nucleotides, the CDR3 is TGTGCCTGGAGACTAGCGGGGGTCTCCTACGAGCAGTACTTC.